This T cell receptor (beta chain) was documented in a study of blood T cell repertoires in COVID-19. Overall study: PBMCs, B-cell-depleted T cells, or T cells were the source of the cDNA or gDNA that made up the material.

Sequencing was performed with immunoSEQ multiplex PCR; in TCRdb, only in-frame clones are kept and a portion is missing. The data show around 200,000 clones, about nine tenths seen once. The CDR3 has 13 residues. Germline loops: CDR1 ENHRY, CDR2 SYGVKD. The V and J ends lost 8 bases and 5 bases, in that order; junction bases with no gene match: 4. Sequenced material: peripheral blood. This clonotype originated in a man between 65 and 85 years old with active or convalescent COVID-19. The chain couples TRBV10-3 to TRBJ2-3, with TRBD1 matching over 10 bases. CDR3 bases: TGTGCCATCCTCAGGGACAGGGGAGATACGCAGTATTTT. Its translation: CAILRDRGDTQYF.